This T cell receptor (beta chain) was recovered during a study of CD8 T cells in Susac syndrome. An input of roughly 0.5 to 1 ug of RNA was subjected to reverse transcription using random hexamers. TCRdb analysed the immunoSEQ multiplex PCR reads with MiXCR anew, one entry per CDR3 protein. The sample has around 200,000 distinct CDR3 sequences, 90% to 95% seen once. Sequencing of TCR beta, carried out with a high-throughput approach, was applied to CD8+ and CD4+ T cells from the blood. From germline, CDR1 is SGHTA and CDR2 FQGNSA. The CDR3 is 15 amino acids. V lost 2 bases, J lost 0 bases, and 11 bases lay in between.

The sample consisted of CD4+ T cells from PBMCs. This TCR derives from a human donor in good health. The J gene is TRBJ2-7, the V gene TRBV7-2; possible D gene TRBD1, 5 bases. The CDR3 bases are TGTGCCAGCAGCTTAACAGGCGCTGCCTCCTACGAGCAGTACTTC. As protein: CASSLTGAASYEQYF.